This T cell receptor (beta chain) emerged from a study of cytomegalovirus exposure and HLA in healthy donors. Study-level results: In a later analysis, DRB1 alleles had the most associated TCRs; HLA-C alleles the fewest. Immune exposure was documented only through CMV serostatus. Reported performance of the classifier showed diagnosis of cytomegalovirus status with high specificity and sensitivity.

The junction had 15 bases not matched to a gene; V was cut back by 10 bases and J by 7 bases. This CDR3 contains 15 residues. Germline V gene sequence: CDR1 MNHNY, CDR2 SVGAGI (reference sequence). Use of 60 Vbeta and 13 Jbeta primers characterized the PCR. Method: immunoSEQ multiplex PCR; TCRdb's copy keeps in-frame clones and lacks some. The sample carries some 240,000 clones, 70% to 85% recorded once. Concerning this clone itself: Its antigen remains unidentified.

Those who donated were healthy bone marrow donors. This chain uses TRBV6-6 with TRBJ2-7; 11 bases align to TRBD2. The specimen was PBMCs. The receptor comes from a male donor in good health and CMV-seronegative. This CDR3 reads CATHRPSLAGGEQYF. Written as DNA, the CDR3 is TGTGCCACCCATCGGCCGTCTCTAGCGGGAGGTGAGCAGTACTTC.